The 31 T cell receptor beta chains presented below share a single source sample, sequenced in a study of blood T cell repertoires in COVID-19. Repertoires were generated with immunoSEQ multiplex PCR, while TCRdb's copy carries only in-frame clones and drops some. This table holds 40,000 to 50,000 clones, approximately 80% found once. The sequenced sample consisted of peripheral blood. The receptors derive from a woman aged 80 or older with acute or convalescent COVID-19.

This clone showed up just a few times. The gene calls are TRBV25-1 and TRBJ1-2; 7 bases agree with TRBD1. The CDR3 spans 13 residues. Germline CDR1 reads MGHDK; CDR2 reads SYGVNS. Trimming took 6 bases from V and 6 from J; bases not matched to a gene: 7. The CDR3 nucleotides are TGTGCCAGCAGCCTAAACAGGGGCGATGGCTACACCTTC. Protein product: CASSLNRGDGYTF.

In DNA form, the CDR3 reads TGTGCCAGCAGCCAAGGGCCGGGACAGGGGGTTGGGAGTGGCAATCAGCCCCAGCATTTT. This sequence encodes CASSQGPGQGVGSGNQPQHF. The V call is TRBV4-2, the J call TRBJ1-5, with 11 bases aligning to TRBD1. Germline CDR1 reads LGHNA; CDR2 reads YNFKEQ. Trimming took 1 base from V and 2 from J; bases not matched to a gene: 13. The CDR3 runs 20 residues.

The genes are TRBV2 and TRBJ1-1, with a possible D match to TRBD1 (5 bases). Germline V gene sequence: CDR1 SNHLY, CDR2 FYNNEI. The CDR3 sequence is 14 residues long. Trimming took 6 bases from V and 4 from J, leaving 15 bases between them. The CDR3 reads CASRKGQEGTEAFF. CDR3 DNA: TGTGCCAGCAGGAAGGGGCAAGAAGGCACTGAAGCTTTCTTT.

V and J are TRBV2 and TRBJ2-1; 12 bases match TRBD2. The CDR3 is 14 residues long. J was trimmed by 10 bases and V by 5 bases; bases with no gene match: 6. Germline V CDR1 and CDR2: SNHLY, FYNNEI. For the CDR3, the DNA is TGTGCCAGCAGTTTACTAGCGGGGGGCGGAGAGCAGTTCTTC. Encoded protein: CASSLLAGGGEQFF. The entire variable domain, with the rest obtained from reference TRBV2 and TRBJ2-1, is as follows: EPEVTQTPSHQVTQMGQEVILRCVPISNHLYFYWYRQILGQKVEFLVSFYNNEISEKSEIFDDQFSVERPDGSNFTLKIRSTKLEDSAMYFCASSLLAGGGEQFFGPGTRLTVL.

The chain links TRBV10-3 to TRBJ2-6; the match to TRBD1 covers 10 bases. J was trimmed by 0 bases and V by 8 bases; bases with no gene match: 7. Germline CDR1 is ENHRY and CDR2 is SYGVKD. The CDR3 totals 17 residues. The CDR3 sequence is CAIGGQGRGSGANVLTF. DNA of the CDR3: TGTGCCATCGGGGGACAGGGGAGAGGCTCTGGGGCCAACGTCCTGACTTTC.

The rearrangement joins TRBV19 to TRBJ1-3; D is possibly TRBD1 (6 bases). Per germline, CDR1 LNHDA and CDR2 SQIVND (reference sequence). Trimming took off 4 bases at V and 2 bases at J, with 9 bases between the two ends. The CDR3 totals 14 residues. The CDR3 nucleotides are TGTGCCAGTAGTACAGGGACAACTGGAAACACCATATATTTT. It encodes CASSTGTTGNTIYF.

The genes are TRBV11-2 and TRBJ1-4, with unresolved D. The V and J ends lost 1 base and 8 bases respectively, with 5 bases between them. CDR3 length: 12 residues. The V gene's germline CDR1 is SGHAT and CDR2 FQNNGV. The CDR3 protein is CASSLVLEKLFF. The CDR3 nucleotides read TGTGCCAGCAGCTTAGTTCTGGAAAAACTGTTTTTT.

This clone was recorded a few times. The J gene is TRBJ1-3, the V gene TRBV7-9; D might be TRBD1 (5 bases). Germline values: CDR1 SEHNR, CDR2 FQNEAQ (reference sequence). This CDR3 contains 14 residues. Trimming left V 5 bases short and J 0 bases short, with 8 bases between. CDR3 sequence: CASSRQLSGNTIYF. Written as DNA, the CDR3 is TGTGCCAGCAGCAGACAGCTCTCTGGAAACACCATATATTTT. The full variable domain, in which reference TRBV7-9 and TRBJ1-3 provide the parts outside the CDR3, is DTGVSQNPRHKITKRGQNVTFRCDPISEHNRLYWYRQTLGQGPEFLTYFQNEAQLEKSRLLSDRFSAERPKGSFSTLEIQRTEQGDSAMYLCASSRQLSGNTIYFGEGSWLTVV.

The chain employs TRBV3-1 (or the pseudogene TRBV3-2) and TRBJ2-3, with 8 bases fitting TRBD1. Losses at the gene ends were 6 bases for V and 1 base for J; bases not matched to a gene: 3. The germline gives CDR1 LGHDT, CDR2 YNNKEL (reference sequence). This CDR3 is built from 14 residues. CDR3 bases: TGTGCCAGCAGGACAGGGGTTGGCACAGATACGCAGTATTTT. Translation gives CASRTGVGTDTQYF.

The CDR3 DNA follows: TGTGCCAGTAGTCTTGACAGGTTCAATCAGCCCCAGCATTTT. This sequence encodes CASSLDRFNQPQHF. The chain is built from TRBV19 and TRBJ1-5, with a weak D call TRBD1 (6 bases). Germline V CDR1 and CDR2: LNHDA, SQIVND (reference sequence). Between the trimmed V and J ends, which lost 5 bases and 3 bases, there was a span of 11 bases. The CDR3 is 14 residues long. Looking up the rest from reference TRBV19 and TRBJ1-5 gives the full variable domain: DGGITQSPKYLFRKEGQNVTLSCEQNLNHDAMYWYRQDPGQGLRLIYYSQIVNDFQKGDIAEGYSVSREKKESFPLTVTSAQKNPTAFYLCASSLDRFNQPQHFGDGTRLSIL.

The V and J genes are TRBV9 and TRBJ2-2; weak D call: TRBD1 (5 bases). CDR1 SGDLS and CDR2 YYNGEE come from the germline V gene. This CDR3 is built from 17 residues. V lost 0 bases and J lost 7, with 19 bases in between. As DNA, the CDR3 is TGTGCCAGCAGCGTAGAAGGGGCCCCGGGCGTTGGCGGGGAGCTGTTTTTT. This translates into CASSVEGAPGVGGELFF.

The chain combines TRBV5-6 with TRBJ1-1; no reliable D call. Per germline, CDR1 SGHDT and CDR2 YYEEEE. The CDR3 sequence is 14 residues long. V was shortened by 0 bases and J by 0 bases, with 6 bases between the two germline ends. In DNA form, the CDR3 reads TGTGCCAGCAGCTTGGGACTCCTGAACACTGAAGCTTTCTTT. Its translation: CASSLGLLNTEAFF. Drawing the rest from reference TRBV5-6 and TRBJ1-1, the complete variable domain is DAGVTQSPTHLIKTRGQQVTLRCSPKSGHDTVSWYQQALGQGPQFIFQYYEEEERQRGNFPDRFSGHQFPNYSSELNVNALLLGDSALYLCASSLGLLNTEAFFGQGTRLTVV.

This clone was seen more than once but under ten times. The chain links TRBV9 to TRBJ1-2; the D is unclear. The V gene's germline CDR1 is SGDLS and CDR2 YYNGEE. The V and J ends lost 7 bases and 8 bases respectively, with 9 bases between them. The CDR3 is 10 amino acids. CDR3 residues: CASSRGGYTF. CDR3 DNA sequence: TGTGCCAGCTCCCGCGGAGGCTACACCTTC.

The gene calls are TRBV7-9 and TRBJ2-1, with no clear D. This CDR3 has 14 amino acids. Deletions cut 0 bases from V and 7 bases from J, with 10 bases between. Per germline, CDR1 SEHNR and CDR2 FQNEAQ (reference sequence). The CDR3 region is CASSLAGPVNEQFF. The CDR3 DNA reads TGTGCCAGCAGCTTAGCGGGCCCGGTGAATGAGCAGTTCTTC.

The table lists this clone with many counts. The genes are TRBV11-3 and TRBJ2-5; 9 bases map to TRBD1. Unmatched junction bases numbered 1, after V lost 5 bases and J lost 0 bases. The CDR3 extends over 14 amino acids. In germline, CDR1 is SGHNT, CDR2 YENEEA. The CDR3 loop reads CASSGDRDQETQYF. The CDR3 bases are TGTGCCAGCAGCGGGGACAGGGACCAAGAGACCCAGTACTTC.

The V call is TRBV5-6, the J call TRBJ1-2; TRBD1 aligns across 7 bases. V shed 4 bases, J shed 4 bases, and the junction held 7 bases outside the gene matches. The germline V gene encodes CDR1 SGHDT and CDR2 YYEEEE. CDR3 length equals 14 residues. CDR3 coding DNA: TGTGCCAGCAGCGCCGAAACAGGGGCCTATGGCTACACCTTC. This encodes CASSAETGAYGYTF. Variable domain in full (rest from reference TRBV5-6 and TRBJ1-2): DAGVTQSPTHLIKTRGQQVTLRCSPKSGHDTVSWYQQALGQGPQFIFQYYEEEERQRGNFPDRFSGHQFPNYSSELNVNALLLGDSALYLCASSAETGAYGYTFGSGTRLTVV.

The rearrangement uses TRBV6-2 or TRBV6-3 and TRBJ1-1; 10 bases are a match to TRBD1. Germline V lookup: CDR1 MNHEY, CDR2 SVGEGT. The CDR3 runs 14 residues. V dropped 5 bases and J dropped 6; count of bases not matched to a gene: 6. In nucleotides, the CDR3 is TGTGCCAGCAGTGAGACAGGGGGCGGCCCTGAAGCTTTCTTT. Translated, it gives CASSETGGGPEAFF.

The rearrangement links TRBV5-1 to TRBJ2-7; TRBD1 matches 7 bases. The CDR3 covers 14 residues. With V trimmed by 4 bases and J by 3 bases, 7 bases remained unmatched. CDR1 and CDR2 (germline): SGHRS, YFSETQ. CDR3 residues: CASSATGSIYEQYF. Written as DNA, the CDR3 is TGCGCCAGCAGCGCGACAGGGAGCATCTACGAGCAGTACTTC.

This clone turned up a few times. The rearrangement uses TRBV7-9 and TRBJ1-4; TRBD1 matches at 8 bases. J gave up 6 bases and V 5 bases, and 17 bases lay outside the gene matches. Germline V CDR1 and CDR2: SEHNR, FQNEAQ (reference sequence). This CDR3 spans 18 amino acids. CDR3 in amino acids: CASSNTSPRQGSDEKLFF. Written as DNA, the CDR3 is TGTGCCAGCAGCAATACCTCCCCGCGACAGGGGTCTGATGAAAAACTGTTTTTT.

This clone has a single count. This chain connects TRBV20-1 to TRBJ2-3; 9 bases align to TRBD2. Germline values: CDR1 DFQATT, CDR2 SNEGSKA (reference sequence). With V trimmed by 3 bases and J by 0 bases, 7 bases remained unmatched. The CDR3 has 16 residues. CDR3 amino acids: CSASEGGGDSTDTQYF. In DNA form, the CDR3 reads TGCAGTGCTAGTGAGGGCGGGGGGGATAGCACAGATACGCAGTATTTT.

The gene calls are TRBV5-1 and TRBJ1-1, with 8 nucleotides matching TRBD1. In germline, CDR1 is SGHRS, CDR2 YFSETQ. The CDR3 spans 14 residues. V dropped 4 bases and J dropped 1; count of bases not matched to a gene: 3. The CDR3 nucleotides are TGCGCCAGCAGCCCGGACAGGGAGAACACTGAAGCTTTCTTT. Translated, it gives CASSPDRENTEAFF.

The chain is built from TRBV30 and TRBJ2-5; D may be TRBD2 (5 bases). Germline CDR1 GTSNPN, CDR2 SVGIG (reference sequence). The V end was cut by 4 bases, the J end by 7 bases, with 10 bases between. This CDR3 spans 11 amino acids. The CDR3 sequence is CAWTHGGTQYF. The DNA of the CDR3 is TGTGCCTGGACCCATGGAGGGACCCAGTACTTC.

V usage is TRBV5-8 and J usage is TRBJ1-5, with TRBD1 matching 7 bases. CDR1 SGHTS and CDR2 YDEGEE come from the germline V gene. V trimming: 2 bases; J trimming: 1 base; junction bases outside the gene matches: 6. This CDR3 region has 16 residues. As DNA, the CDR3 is TGTGCCAGCAGCTTTTATCGGGACAGCAGCAATCAGCCCCAGCATTTT. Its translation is CASSFYRDSSNQPQHF.

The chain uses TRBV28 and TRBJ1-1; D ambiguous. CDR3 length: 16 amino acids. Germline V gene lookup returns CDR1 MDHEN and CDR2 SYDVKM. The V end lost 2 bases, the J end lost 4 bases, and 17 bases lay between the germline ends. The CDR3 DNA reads TGTGCCAGCAGTTTACGTTTTGGAGGGTCTGGCACTGAAGCTTTCTTT. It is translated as CASSLRFGGSGTEAFF. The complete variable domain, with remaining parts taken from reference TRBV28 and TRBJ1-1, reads DVKVTQSSRYLVKRTGEKVFLECVQDMDHENMFWYRQDPGLGLRLIYFSYDVKMKEKGDIPEGYSVSREKKERFSLILESASTNQTSMYLCASSLRFGGSGTEAFFGQGTRLTVV.

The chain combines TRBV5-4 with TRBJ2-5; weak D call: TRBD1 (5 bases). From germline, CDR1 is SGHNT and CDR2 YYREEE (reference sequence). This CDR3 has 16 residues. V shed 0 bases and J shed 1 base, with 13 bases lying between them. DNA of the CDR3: TGTGCCAGCAGCTTGGAAGGGGCCCGCGCCCAAGAGACCCAGTACTTC. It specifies CASSLEGARAQETQYF.

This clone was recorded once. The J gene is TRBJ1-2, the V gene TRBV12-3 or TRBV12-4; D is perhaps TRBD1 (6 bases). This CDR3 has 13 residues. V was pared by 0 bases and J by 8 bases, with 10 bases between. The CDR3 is CASSLAGGTGYTF. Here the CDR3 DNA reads TGTGCCAGCAGTTTAGCGGGAGGGACAGGCTACACCTTC.

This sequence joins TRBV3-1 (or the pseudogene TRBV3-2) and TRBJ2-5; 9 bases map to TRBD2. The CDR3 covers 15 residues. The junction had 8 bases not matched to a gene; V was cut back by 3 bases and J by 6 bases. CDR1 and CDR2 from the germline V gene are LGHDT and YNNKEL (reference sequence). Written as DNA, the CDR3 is TGTGCCAGCAGCCAGCAAGCGGGGGGCGGGAAGACCCAGTACTTC. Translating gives CASSQQAGGGKTQYF.

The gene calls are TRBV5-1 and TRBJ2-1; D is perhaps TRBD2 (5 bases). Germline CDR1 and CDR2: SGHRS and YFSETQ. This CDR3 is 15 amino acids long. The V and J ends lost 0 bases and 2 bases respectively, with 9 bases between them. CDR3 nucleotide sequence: TGCGCCAGCAGCTTGGCCGGGGTGACCTACAATGAGCAGTTCTTC. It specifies CASSLAGVTYNEQFF.

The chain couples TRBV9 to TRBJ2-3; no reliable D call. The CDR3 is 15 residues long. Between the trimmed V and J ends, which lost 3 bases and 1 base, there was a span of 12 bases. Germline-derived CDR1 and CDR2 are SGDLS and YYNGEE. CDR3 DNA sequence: TGTGCCAGCAGCGCCGGGTCCGTTCGCACAGATACGCAGTATTTT. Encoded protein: CASSAGSVRTDTQYF.

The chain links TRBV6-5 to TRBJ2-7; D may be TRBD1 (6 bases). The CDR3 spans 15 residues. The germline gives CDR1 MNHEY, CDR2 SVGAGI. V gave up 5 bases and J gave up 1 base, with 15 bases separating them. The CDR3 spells CASSTRTEPSYEQYF. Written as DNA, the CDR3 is TGTGCCAGCAGTACTCGGACAGAGCCTTCCTACGAGCAGTACTTC.

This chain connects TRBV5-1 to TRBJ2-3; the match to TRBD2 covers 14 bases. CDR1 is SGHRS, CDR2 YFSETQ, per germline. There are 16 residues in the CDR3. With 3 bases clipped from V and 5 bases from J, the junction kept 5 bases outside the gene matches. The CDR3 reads CASSSGLAGAGDTQYF. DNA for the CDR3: TGCGCCAGCAGCTCGGGACTAGCGGGGGCGGGAGATACGCAGTATTTT.